What follows are 10 T cell receptor beta chains derived from one specimen sequenced in a study of beta chain features in type 1 diabetes. All of the isolated RNA was reverse transcribed, so expressed TCRB transcripts were sequenced. Method: immunoSEQ multiplex PCR; TCRdb's copy keeps in-frame clones and lacks some. This table has hundreds of thousands of clones, over 10% appearing once. The source material was naive CD4+ T cells from blood. These TCRs come from a man younger than 35 in good health.

DNA for the CDR3: TGCGCCAGCAGCTTGGGGACTAGCGGGGTCTCAGATACGCAGTATTTT. This translates into CASSLGTSGVSDTQYF. V is TRBV5-1 and J is TRBJ2-3; 12 bases are a match to TRBD2. Trimming at V came to 0 bases and at J to 4 bases, leaving 3 bases not matched to a gene. This CDR3 comprises 16 residues. Germline V gene sequence: CDR1 SGHRS, CDR2 YFSETQ.

The J gene is TRBJ1-1, the V gene TRBV5-1; D possibly corresponds to TRBD1 (5 bases). CDR3 length equals 15 residues. Germline CDR1 is SGHRS and CDR2 is YFSETQ. Deletions cut 0 bases from V and 1 base from J, with 10 bases between. Written as DNA, the CDR3 is TGCGCCAGCAGCTTGGGACAGACATCGAACACTGAAGCTTTCTTT. It is translated as CASSLGQTSNTEAFF.

This clone appeared a few times. CDR3 nucleotides: TGTGCCAGCAGCTTCGGAGGGCCAATGGGCGAGCAGTACTTC. This translates into CASSFGGPMGEQYF. The chain employs TRBV7-2 and TRBJ2-7, with D perhaps matching TRBD2 (6 bases). V lost 3 bases and J lost 6, with 15 bases in between. CDR3 length: 14 residues. Per germline, CDR1 SGHTA and CDR2 FQGNSA.

The rearrangement uses TRBV5-1 and TRBJ2-1; 7 bases fit TRBD2. The germline V gene has CDR1 SGHRS and CDR2 YFSETQ. Trimming removed 0 bases from V and 3 bases from J; junction bases left unmatched: 3. The CDR3 has 15 amino acids. The CDR3, as DNA: TGCGCCAGCAGCTTGGTAGCGGGCATCTACAATGAGCAGTTCTTC. Its translation: CASSLVAGIYNEQFF.

The genes are TRBV29-1 and TRBJ2-6; a weak D match, TRBD1 (7 bases). V shed 5 bases and J shed 1 base, with 12 bases lying between them. The germline CDR1 and CDR2 sequences are SQVTM and ANQGSEA. The CDR3 covers 15 residues. This CDR3 is CSVLAGGSGANVLTF. CDR3 sequence (DNA): TGCAGCGTTCTCGCAGGGGGGTCTGGGGCCAACGTCCTGACTTTC.

The rearrangement links TRBV6-5 to TRBJ2-7; D gene uncertain. V was pared by 5 bases and J by 6 bases, with 17 bases between. The germline gives CDR1 MNHEY, CDR2 SVGAGI. The CDR3 is made up of 14 amino acids. CDR3 region: CASSPSWATSEQYF. CDR3 nucleotides: TGTGCCAGCAGTCCCAGTTGGGCCACCTCCGAGCAGTACTTC.

The chain is built from TRBV27 and TRBJ2-5; 11 bases are a match to TRBD2. Trimming at V came to 6 bases and at J to 2 bases, leaving 8 bases not matched to a gene. This CDR3 comprises 16 residues. CDR1 is MNHEY and CDR2 is SMNVEV in the germline V gene (reference sequence). This CDR3 reads CASSRRLAGRQETQYF. The CDR3 bases are TGTGCCAGCAGCCGGAGACTAGCGGGGAGACAAGAGACCCAGTACTTC.

There are a few counts of this clone. This chain connects TRBV4-3 to TRBJ2-2; D possibly corresponds to TRBD2 (6 bases). Trimming removed 1 base at V and 1 base at J, with 16 bases between. This CDR3 is 18 amino acids long. The germline V gene has CDR1 LGHNA and CDR2 YSLEER. CDR3 loop: CASSQAILGGVNTGELFF. The CDR3 nucleotides read TGCGCCAGCAGCCAAGCAATCCTCGGGGGAGTGAACACCGGGGAGCTGTTTTTT.

This rearrangement joins TRBV18 to TRBJ2-5; D is unresolved. Germline values: CDR1 KGHSH, CDR2 LQKENI. V dropped 3 bases and J dropped 1 base, with 9 bases sitting between them. This CDR3 has 14 residues. CDR3 bases: TGTGCCAGCTCACCTACGATGGCCCAAGAGACCCAGTACTTC. Encoded protein: CASSPTMAQETQYF.

This clone showed up just a few times. The chain links TRBV30 to TRBJ1-1; 8 nucleotides agree with TRBD1. Germline trimming cut 2 bases from V and 4 bases from J; bases unmatched to any gene: 9. The CDR3 has 15 residues. The V gene's germline CDR1 is GTSNPN and CDR2 SVGIG (reference sequence). This chain's CDR3 is CAWSPRTGWITEAFF. The CDR3 DNA follows: TGTGCCTGGAGTCCGCGGACAGGGTGGATCACTGAAGCTTTCTTT.